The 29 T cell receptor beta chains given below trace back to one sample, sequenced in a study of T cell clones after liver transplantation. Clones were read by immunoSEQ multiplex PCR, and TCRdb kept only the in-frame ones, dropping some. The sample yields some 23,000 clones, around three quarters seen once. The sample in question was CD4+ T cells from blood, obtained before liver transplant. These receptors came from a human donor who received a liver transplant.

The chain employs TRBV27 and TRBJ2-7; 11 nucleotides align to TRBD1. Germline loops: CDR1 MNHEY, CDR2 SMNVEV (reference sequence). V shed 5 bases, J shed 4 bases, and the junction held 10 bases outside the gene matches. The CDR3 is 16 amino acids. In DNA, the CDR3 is TGTGCCAGCAGTCAACACGGACAGGGGGCCTTATACGAGCAGTACTTC. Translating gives CASSQHGQGALYEQYF.

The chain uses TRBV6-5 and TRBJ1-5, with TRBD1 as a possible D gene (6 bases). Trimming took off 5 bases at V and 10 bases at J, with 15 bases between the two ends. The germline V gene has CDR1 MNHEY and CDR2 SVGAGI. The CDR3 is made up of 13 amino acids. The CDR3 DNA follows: TGTGCCAGCAGTGAAAACAGGGTTCATCCCCAGCATTTT. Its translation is CASSENRVHPQHF.

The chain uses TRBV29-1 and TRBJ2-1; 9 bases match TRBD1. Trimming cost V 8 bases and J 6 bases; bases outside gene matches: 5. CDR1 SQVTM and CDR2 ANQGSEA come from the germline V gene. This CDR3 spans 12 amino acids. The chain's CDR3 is CSSIQGANEQFF. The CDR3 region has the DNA TGCAGCAGCATACAGGGGGCCAATGAGCAGTTCTTC.

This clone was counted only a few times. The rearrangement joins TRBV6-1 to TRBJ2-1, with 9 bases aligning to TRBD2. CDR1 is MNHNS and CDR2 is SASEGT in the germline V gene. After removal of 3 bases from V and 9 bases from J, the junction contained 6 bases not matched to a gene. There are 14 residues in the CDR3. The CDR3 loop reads CASSEAGGAFEQFF. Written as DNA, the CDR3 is TGTGCCAGCAGTGAGGCGGGGGGGGCATTTGAGCAGTTCTTC.

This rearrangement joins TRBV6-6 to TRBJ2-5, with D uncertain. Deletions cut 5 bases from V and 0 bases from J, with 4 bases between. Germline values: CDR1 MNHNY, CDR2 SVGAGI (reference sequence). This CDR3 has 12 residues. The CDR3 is CASSQYQETQYF. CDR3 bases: TGTGCCAGCAGTCAGTACCAAGAGACCCAGTACTTC.

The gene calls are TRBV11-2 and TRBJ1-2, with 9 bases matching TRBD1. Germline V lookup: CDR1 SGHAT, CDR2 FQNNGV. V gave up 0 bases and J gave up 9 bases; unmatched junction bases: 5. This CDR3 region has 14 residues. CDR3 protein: CASSLEGQGVSYTF. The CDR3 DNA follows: TGTGCCAGCAGCTTAGAGGGACAGGGTGTAAGCTACACCTTC.

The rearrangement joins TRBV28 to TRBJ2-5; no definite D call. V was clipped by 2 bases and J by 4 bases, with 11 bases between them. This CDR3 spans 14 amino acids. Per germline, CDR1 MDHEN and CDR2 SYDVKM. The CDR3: CASSLGGRAETQYF. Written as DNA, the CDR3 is TGTGCCAGCAGTTTAGGCGGAAGGGCAGAGACCCAGTACTTC.

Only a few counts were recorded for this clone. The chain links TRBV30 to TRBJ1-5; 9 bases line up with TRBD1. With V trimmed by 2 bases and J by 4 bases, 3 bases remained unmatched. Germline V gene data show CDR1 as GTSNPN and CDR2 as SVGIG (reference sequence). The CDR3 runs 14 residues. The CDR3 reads CAWSLGQGNQPQHF. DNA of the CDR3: TGTGCCTGGAGTCTAGGACAGGGGAATCAGCCCCAGCATTTT.

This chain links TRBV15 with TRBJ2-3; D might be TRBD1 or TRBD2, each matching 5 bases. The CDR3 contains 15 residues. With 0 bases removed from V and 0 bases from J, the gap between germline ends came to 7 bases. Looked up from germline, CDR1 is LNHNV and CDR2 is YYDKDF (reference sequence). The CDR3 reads CATSRDGTSTDTQYF. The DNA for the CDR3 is TGTGCCACCAGCAGAGATGGGACGAGCACAGATACGCAGTATTTT.

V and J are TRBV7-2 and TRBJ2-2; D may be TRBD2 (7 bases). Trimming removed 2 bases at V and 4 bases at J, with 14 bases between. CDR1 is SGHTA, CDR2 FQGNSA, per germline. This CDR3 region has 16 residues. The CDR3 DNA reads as TGTGCCAGCAGCTTAAGGGGGGGGCGAGTCACCGGGGAGCTGTTTTTT. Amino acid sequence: CASSLRGGRVTGELFF.

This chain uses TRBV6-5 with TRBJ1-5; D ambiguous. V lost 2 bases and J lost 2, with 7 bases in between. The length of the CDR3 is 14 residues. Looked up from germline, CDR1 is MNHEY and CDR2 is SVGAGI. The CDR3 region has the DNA TGTGCCAGCAGTTACGGGGTGGGCAATCAGCCCCAGCATTTT. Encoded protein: CASSYGVGNQPQHF.

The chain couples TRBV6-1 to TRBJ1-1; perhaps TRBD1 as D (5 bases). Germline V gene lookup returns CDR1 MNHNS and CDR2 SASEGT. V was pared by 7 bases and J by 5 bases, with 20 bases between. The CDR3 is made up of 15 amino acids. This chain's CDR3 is CASKASGSGGTEAFF. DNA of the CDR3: TGTGCCAGCAAAGCGTCAGGGTCCGGAGGGACTGAAGCTTTCTTT.

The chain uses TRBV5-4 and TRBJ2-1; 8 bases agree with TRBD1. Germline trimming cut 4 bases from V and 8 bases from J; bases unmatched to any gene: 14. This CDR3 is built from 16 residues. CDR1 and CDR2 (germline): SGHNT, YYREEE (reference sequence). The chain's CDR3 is CASSRPRQGLPDEQFF. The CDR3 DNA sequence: TGTGCCAGCAGCCGTCCCCGACAGGGGCTACCCGATGAGCAGTTCTTC.

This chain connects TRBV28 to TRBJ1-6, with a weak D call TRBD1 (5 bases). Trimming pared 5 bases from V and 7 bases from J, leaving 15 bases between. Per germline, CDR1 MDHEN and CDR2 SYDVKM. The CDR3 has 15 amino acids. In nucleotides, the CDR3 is TGTGCCAGCAGTCCGTCGTGGGGACCCAATTCACCCCTCCACTTT. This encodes CASSPSWGPNSPLHF.

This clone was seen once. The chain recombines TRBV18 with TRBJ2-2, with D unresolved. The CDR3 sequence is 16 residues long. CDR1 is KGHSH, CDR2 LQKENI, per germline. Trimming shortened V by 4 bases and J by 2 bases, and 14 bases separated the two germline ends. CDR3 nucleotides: TGTGCCAGCTCACGGGCCCGCAACCTAAACACCGGGGAGCTGTTTTTT. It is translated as CASSRARNLNTGELFF.

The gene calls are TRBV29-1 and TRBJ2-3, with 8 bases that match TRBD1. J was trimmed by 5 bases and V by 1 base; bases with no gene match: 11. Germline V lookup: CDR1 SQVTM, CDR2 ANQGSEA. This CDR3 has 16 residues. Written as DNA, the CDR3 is TGCAGCGTTGAAGGAAGTATCGGACAGGGTGGAGATACGCAGTATTTT. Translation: CSVEGSIGQGGDTQYF.

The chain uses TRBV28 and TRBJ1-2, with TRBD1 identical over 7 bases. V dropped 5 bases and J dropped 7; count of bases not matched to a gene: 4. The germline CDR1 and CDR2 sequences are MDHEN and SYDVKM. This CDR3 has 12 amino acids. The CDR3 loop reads CASSPTGIGYTF. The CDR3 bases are TGTGCCAGCAGTCCGACAGGGATTGGCTACACCTTC.

In DNA form, the CDR3 reads TGTGCCAGCAGTTACACAGGGGTAGATACGCAGTATTTT. Amino acids: CASSYTGVDTQYF. The rearrangement links TRBV28 to TRBJ2-3, with 7 bases matching TRBD1. After removal of 4 bases from V and 5 bases from J, the junction contained 3 bases not matched to a gene. The CDR3 contains 13 residues. The germline V gene encodes CDR1 MDHEN and CDR2 SYDVKM.

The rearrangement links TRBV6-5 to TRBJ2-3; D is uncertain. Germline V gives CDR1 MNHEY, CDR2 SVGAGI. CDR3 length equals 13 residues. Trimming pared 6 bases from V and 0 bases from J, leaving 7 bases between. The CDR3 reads CASRRSSTDTQYF. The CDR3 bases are TGTGCCAGCAGGCGATCTAGCACAGATACGCAGTATTTT.

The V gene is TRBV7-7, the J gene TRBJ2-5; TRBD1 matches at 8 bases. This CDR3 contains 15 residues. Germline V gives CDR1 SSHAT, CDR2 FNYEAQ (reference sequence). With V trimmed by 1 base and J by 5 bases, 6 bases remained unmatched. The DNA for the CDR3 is TGTGCCAGCAGCTTAGACGGACAGGGTGGGGAGACCCAGTACTTC. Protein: CASSLDGQGGETQYF.

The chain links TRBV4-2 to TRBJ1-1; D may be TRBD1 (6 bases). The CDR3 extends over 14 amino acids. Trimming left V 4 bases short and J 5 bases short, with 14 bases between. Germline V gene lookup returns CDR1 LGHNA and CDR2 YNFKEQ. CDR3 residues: CASSPLGGQTEAFF. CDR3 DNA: TGTGCCAGCAGCCCTCTCGGGGGGCAAACTGAAGCTTTCTTT.

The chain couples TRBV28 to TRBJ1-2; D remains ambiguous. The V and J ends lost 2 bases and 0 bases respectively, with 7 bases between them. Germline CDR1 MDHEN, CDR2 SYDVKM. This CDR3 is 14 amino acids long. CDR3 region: CASSLPPTNYGYTF. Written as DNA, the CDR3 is TGTGCCAGCAGTTTACCACCTACTAACTATGGCTACACCTTC.

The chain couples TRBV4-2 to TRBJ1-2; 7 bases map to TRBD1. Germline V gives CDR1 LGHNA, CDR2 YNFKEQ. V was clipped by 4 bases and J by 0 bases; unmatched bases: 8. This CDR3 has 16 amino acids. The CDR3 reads CASSRNRGDTNYGYTF. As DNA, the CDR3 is TGTGCCAGCAGCCGAAACAGGGGCGACACTAACTATGGCTACACCTTC.

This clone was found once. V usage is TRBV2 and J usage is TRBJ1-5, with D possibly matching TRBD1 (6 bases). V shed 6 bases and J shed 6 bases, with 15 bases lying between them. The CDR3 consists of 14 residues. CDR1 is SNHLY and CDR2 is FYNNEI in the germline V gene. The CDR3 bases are TGTGCCAGCAGCGACGACAGGTGGCGTCAGCCCCAGCATTTT. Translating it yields CASSDDRWRQPQHF.

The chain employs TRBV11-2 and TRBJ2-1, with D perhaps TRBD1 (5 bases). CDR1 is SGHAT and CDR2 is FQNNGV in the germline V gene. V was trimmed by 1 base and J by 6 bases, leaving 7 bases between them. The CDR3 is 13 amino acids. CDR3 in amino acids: CASSLAGFNEQFF. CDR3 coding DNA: TGTGCCAGCAGCTTAGCAGGGTTCAATGAGCAGTTCTTC.

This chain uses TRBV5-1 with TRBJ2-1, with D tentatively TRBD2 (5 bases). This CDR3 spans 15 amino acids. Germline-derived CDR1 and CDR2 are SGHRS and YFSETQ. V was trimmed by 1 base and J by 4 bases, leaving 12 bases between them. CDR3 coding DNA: TGCGCCAGCAGCTTGAATCAGCGGTTATACAATGAGCAGTTCTTC. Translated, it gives CASSLNQRLYNEQFF.

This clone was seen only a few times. CDR3 residues: CASSPRTSSRVNEKLFF. CDR3 bases: TGTGCCAGCTCACCAAGGACAAGTTCCCGGGTGAATGAAAAACTGTTTTTT. The chain is built from TRBV18 and TRBJ1-4; D is perhaps TRBD1 (5 bases). The CDR3 sequence is 17 residues long. Germline V gene lookup returns CDR1 KGHSH and CDR2 LQKENI. Trimming took off 2 bases at V and 5 bases at J, with 18 bases between the two ends. Using reference TRBV18 and TRBJ1-4 for the parts outside the CDR3, the full variable domain is NAGVMQNPRHLVRRRGQEARLRCSPMKGHSHVYWYRQLPEEGLKFMVYLQKENIIDESGMPKERFSAEFPKEGPSILRIQQVVRGDSAAYFCASSPRTSSRVNEKLFFGSGTQLSVL.

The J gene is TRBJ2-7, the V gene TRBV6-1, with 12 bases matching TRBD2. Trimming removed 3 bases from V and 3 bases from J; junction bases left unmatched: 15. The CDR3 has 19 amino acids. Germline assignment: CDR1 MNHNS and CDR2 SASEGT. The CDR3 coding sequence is TGTGCCAGCAGTGAGAGGGTGGGCCTACTAGCGGGGGGTTACTACGAGCAGTACTTC. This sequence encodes CASSERVGLLAGGYYEQYF.

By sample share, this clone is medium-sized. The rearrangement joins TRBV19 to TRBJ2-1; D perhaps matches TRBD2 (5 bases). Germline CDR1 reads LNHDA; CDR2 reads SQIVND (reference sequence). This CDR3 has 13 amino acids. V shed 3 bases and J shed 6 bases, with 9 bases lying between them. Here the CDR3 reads CASSIGVRNEQFF. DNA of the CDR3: TGTGCCAGTAGTATCGGGGTTCGCAATGAGCAGTTCTTC.